This TCR beta chain was profiled in a study of T cells in Graves' hyperthyroidism and ophthalmopathy. The TCR beta CDR3 regions underwent amplification using RNA transcripts as the source. An initial round of RT-PCR targeting the TCR CDR3 relied on the HTBI primer set. Each CDR3 protein gets one entry after TCRdb re-called the multiplex PCR reads with MiXCR. Of about 590,000 distinct CDR3 sequences in the sample, about 15% were seen once. In this sample, this clonotype turned up many times. There are 16 residues in the CDR3. The V and J ends lost 3 bases and 3 bases respectively, with 14 bases between them. CDR1 is SEHNR and CDR2 is FQNEAQ in the germline V gene (reference sequence).

The sequence derives from a woman aged 25 to 45 with Graves' hyperthyroidism. Sequencing input: blood. This chain uses TRBV7-9 with TRBJ2-2; D is possibly TRBD2 (5 bases). For the CDR3, the DNA is TGTGCCAGCAGCTTGCCGAAGCGGAAAGACACCGGGGAGCTGTTTTTT. This gives the protein CASSLPKRKDTGELFF.